Listed here are 2 T cell receptor beta chains from one sample, sequenced in a study of response to subunit inactivated influenza vaccine (dated by TCRdb to 2017 to 2018). Libraries were prepared through RT-PCR. Sequencing took place on an Illumina HiSeq 2500. TCRdb cleaned the public reads at Q25 with fastp, built clones with MiXCR and kept in-frame beta chains. Every distinct CDR3 protein forms one entry, paired with its most common genes and DNA. A total of 650,000 to 800,000 distinct CDR3 sequences appear in this sample, approximately 15% of them only once. The ten largest account for 5.5% to 8% of the sample. Sequencing used PBMCs from blood, obtained less than 15 days before vaccination. These receptors were collected from a man in his fifties or sixties who received an inactivated influenza vaccine. Donor details come from another sample of the same person, matched by shared clones.

This clonotype was detected only a few times. The chain recombines TRBV5-5 with TRBJ2-1; 8 nucleotides match TRBD1. CDR1 is SGHKS and CDR2 is YYEKEE in the germline V gene (reference sequence). Losses at the gene ends were 4 bases for V and 8 bases for J; bases not matched to a gene: 11. This CDR3 contains 15 residues. The CDR3 spells CASSSSGTGLYEQFF. Here the CDR3 DNA reads TGTGCCAGCAGCAGCTCCGGGACAGGCCTCTATGAGCAGTTCTTC.

The chain joins TRBV5-1 to TRBJ2-1, with TRBD1 matching over 9 bases. V lost 5 bases to trimming and J lost 9 bases; unmatched junction nucleotides: 12. The length of the CDR3 is 15 residues. Germline CDR1 and CDR2: SGHRS and YFSETQ. For the CDR3, the DNA is TGCGCCAGCAGACCCGGGACAGGGCAGCTCCTTGAGCAGTTCTTC. Translated, it gives CASRPGTGQLLEQFF.